One sample yielded the 17 T cell receptor beta chains listed below, sequenced in a study of post-analysis software for immune sequencing data. The library was made from cDNA and included unique molecular identifiers. TCRdb itself ran the PCR reads through MiXCR, one entry per CDR3 protein. In the table there are roughly 730,000 distinct CDR3 sequences, 25% to 30% of which are singletons. No cognate antigen is known for these TCRs. General study findings and limits: When patients were compared with controls, 4 or 5 TRBV segments were more frequent, TRBV5-6, TRBV5-1 and TRBV20-1 among them.

Sequenced: blood. The receptors stem from a girl aged 10 to 17 with multiple sclerosis.

As concerns this clonotype: A much larger clonotype is one base distant, so this may be a read error. The chain recombines TRBV7-2 with TRBJ2-4; a possible D gene is TRBD1 (5 bases). Germline CDR1 SGHTA, CDR2 FQGNSA. This CDR3 spans 17 amino acids. Trimming removed 5 bases at V and 0 bases at J, with 17 bases between. CDR3 nucleotide sequence: TGTGCCAGCAGCCCTCGTGTGGCAGGGCTAGCCAAAAACATTCAGTACTTC. Amino acids: CASSPRVAGLAKNIQYF.

This sequence joins TRBV15 and TRBJ2-1; TRBD2 agrees at 7 bases. The CDR3 has 15 amino acids. The trim removed 1 base at V and 2 bases at J, leaving 2 bases unmatched. Germline V lookup: CDR1 LNHNV, CDR2 YYDKDF (reference sequence). The DNA for the CDR3 is TGTGCCACCAGCAGAGTAACTAGCGCCTACAATGAGCAGTTCTTC. Translated, it gives CATSRVTSAYNEQFF. Based on the CDR3 plus reference TRBV15 and TRBJ2-1, the full variable domain is DAMVIQNPRYQVTQFGKPVTLSCSQTLNHNVMYWYQQKSSQAPKLLFHYYDKDFNNEADTPDNFQSRRPNTSFCFLDIRSPGLGDTAMYLCATSRVTSAYNEQFFGPGTRLTVL.

With regard to this clonotype: An end of the junction does not agree with germline; a read error may underlie this. The chain joins TRBV2 to TRBJ2-3; the D is unclear. CDR3 length equals 14 residues. From germline, CDR1 is SNHLY and CDR2 FYNNEI. CDR3: CACSNRASTDTQYF. Written as DNA, the CDR3 is TGTGCCTGCAGCAACCGAGCTAGCACAGATACGCAGTATTTT.

This clonotype turned up a few times. The V gene is TRBV7-2, the J gene TRBJ2-7; 14 positions match TRBD2. After removal of 5 bases from V and 1 base from J, the junction contained 7 bases not matched to a gene. The CDR3 has 17 amino acids. Germline-derived CDR1 and CDR2 are SGHTA and FQGNSA. The CDR3 coding sequence is TGTGCCAGCAGCCTCCAGACTAGCGGGAGGGGGTCCTACGAGCAGTACTTC. This codes for CASSLQTSGRGSYEQYF.

This clonotype was detected many times. The chain has TRBV29-1 and TRBJ2-7, with a possible D match to TRBD1 (6 bases). CDR3 length equals 12 residues. Germline CDR1 and CDR2: SQVTM and ANQGSEA. The V gene lost 7 bases and the J gene lost 3 bases, with 13 bases spanning the gap. CDR3 amino acids: CSGSTGNYEQYF. The CDR3 DNA reads TGCAGCGGGAGCACAGGGAACTACGAGCAGTACTTC.

The rearrangement joins TRBV24-1 to TRBJ2-5, with D perhaps matching TRBD1 (6 bases). Germline-derived CDR1 and CDR2 are KGHDR and SFDVKD. Trimming left V 4 bases short and J 3 bases short, with 14 bases between. The CDR3 runs to 15 residues. CDR3 sequence reads: CATSDPGHSKETQYF. The DNA for the CDR3 is TGTGCCACCAGTGACCCGGGACACAGTAAAGAGACCCAGTACTTC.

This clonotype was seen more than once but under ten times. V gene TRBV9 combines with J gene TRBJ1-1, with unresolved D. Germline CDR1 and CDR2: SGDLS and YYNGEE. The length of the CDR3 is 15 residues. Trimming shortened V by 3 bases and J by 4 bases, and 16 bases separated the two germline ends. The CDR3 here is CASSATLKEPTEAFF. As DNA, the CDR3 is TGTGCCAGCAGCGCAACCCTTAAAGAACCCACTGAAGCTTTCTTT.

This clonotype has only a few counts. V usage is TRBV18 and J usage is TRBJ2-3, with unresolved D. CDR3 length: 15 residues. Germline-derived CDR1 and CDR2 are KGHSH and LQKENI. The V end lost 3 bases, the J end lost 0 bases, and 10 bases lay between the germline ends. The CDR3 loop reads CASSPIPYSTDTQYF. CDR3 nucleotide sequence: TGTGCCAGCTCACCGATACCATATAGCACAGATACGCAGTATTTT.

The sample holds one count of this clonotype. The rearrangement uses TRBV5-1 and TRBJ2-4; 12 bases fit TRBD2. J lost 13 bases, V lost 4 bases, and 12 bases had no gene match. The CDR3 covers 15 residues. Germline V gene data show CDR1 as SGHRS and CDR2 as YFSETQ. CDR3 in amino acids: CASSPGLAGLKVQYF. The CDR3 DNA is TGCGCCAGCAGCCCAGGACTAGCGGGGTTGAAGGTGCAGTACTTC. The full variable domain, rest sourced from reference TRBV5-1 and TRBJ2-4, is KAGVTQTPRYLIKTRGQQVTLSCSPISGHRSVSWYQQTPGQGLQFLFEYFSETQRNKGNFPGRFSGRQFSNSRSEMNVSTLELGDSALYLCASSPGLAGLKVQYFGAGTRLSVL.

V gene TRBV2 combines with J gene TRBJ2-4, with D maybe TRBD1 (6 bases). Deletions cut 3 bases from V and 2 bases from J, with 11 bases between. This CDR3 has 15 amino acids. Germline values: CDR1 SNHLY, CDR2 FYNNEI. Here the CDR3 DNA reads TGTGCCAGCAGTGACAGGGGCGGGTCCAAAAACATTCAGTACTTC. Protein: CASSDRGGSKNIQYF.

About this clonotype itself: Mismatch with germline at one junction end may stem from a read error. This CDR3 reads CASRHAGGADTQYF. Written as DNA, the CDR3 is TGTGCCAGCCGCCACGCGGGAGGGGCAGATACGCAGTATTTT. J is TRBJ2-3 and V is TRBV3-1, with TRBD2 matching over 9 bases. Germline loops: CDR1 LGHDT, CDR2 YNNKEL (reference sequence). This CDR3 region has 14 residues.

This clonotype has just a few counts. The J gene is TRBJ1-2, the V gene TRBV20-1; the D is unclear. From germline, CDR1 is DFQATT and CDR2 SNEGSKA (reference sequence). This CDR3 is 11 amino acids long. V lost 4 bases and J 4 bases, leaving 7 bases between the germline ends. The DNA of the CDR3 is TGCAGTGCTAAAACGGGCTATGGCTACACCTTC. The encoded protein is CSAKTGYGYTF.

This clonotype was detected ten times or more. V gene TRBV28 combines with J gene TRBJ1-5; no definite D call. The CDR3 has 12 amino acids. V was pared by 3 bases and J by 6 bases, with 6 bases between. The V gene's germline CDR1 is MDHEN and CDR2 SYDVKM. The DNA of the CDR3 is TGTGCCAGCAGTTTGTGGGGTCAGCCCCAGCATTTT. This sequence encodes CASSLWGQPQHF. The full variable domain, in which reference TRBV28 and TRBJ1-5 provide the parts outside the CDR3, is DVKVTQSSRYLVKRTGEKVFLECVQDMDHENMFWYRQDPGLGLRLIYFSYDVKMKEKGDIPEGYSVSREKKERFSLILESASTNQTSMYLCASSLWGQPQHFGDGTRLSIL.

This clonotype was counted once. The CDR3 coding sequence is TGTGCCAGCAGCTTAGTATGGACAGACTTGACTGATTTCTTT. Encoded protein: CASSLVWTDLTDFF. This chain connects TRBV7-9 to TRBJ1-1, with D possibly being TRBD1 (6 bases). Trimming pared 1 base from V and 13 bases from J, leaving 19 bases between. The CDR3 has 14 amino acids. Germline V lookup: CDR1 SEHNR, CDR2 FQNEAQ (reference sequence).

This clonotype was observed a few times. The rearrangement joins TRBV28 to TRBJ2-3; TRBD2 agrees at 8 bases. J was trimmed by 9 bases and V by 0 bases; bases with no gene match: 5. This CDR3 is 14 amino acids long. The germline V gene has CDR1 MDHEN and CDR2 SYDVKM. CDR3 coding DNA: TGTGCCAGCAGTTTATGGGGCGGGGGGAAAACGCAGTATTTT. Its protein product is CASSLWGGGKTQYF.

The chain is built from TRBV28 and TRBJ2-7; no definite D call. Germline CDR1 is MDHEN and CDR2 is SYDVKM. This CDR3 comprises 16 residues. Trimming stripped 5 bases from V and 0 bases from J, with 17 bases between. CDR3 bases: TGTGCCAGCAGTCCCGGGCCCCCCCGGAGCTCCTACGAGCAGTACTTC. Translated: CASSPGPPRSSYEQYF.

The chain links TRBV6-5 to TRBJ1-5; no clear D gene. CDR3 length: 15 amino acids. The germline V gene has CDR1 MNHEY and CDR2 SVGAGI. Trimming pared 4 bases from V and 5 bases from J, leaving 15 bases between. CDR3 protein: CASSFTGFGDQPQHF. CDR3 nucleotide sequence: TGTGCCAGCAGTTTCACGGGGTTTGGGGATCAGCCCCAGCATTTT.